The entry below gives a single T cell receptor beta chain sequence along with its context. The sample holds many counts of this clonotype. Its antigen is unknown. Base qualities were left out, and no much larger clone turns up one base away. This entry comes from a study of spatial heterogeneity in lung cancer (dated by TCRdb to between 2018 and 2021). Study-level background: Beta-chain transcripts were consistently detected in greater numbers than alpha-chain transcripts, which likely reflects a higher abundance of beta-chain transcripts. In non-small cell lung cancer, the study made a quantitative comparison of TCR alpha and beta repertoires among multiple tumor regions, matched nontumor lung and blood. The study linked features of the TCR repertoire to counts of nonsynonymous mutations, which were determined by whole-exome sequencing of tumor tissue. Both alpha and beta chains were TCR-sequenced in samples taken at surgery, namely 220 tumor regions, 62 to 70 matched nontumor lung samples and approximately 51 PBMC samples. In the raw uncorrected reads, each unique combination of TCR and UMI appeared on average more than ten times.

Library preparation used 5' RACE. TCRdb lists the instrument as NextSeq 500. In the TCR library protocol, a unique molecular identifier was attached to each TCR cDNA molecule so that PCR and sequencing errors could be corrected. The paper's data handling went like this. TCR identification, UMI-based error correction and CDR3 extraction were all carried out with Decombinator tools. TCRs above a frequency of 2 per 1,000, corresponding to the top 1% of the tumor frequency distribution, were defined as expanded. Renyi diversity was calculated using the R vegan package after each repertoire was subsampled 100 times to 5,000 TCRs. To build CDR3 similarity networks, amino acid triplet string-kernel similarity was used, and CDR3s were connected when their pairwise similarity was above 0.82. Through fastp at Q25 and MiXCR, TCRdb rebuilt clones from the public reads, retaining in-frame beta chains. Under each unique CDR3 protein, matching rows form one entry showing the most common genes and DNA. TCRdb's processing, not the authors' own work, is the source of the V and J calls. Within this sample are approximately 40,000 distinct CDR3 sequences, with less than 6.5% of them counted one time only. Roughly 25% of the sample belongs to the ten largest clones.

Overall study outcomes, separate from this receptor: Additional single-cell paired TCR alpha and beta sequencing was considered necessary to confirm, at a functional level, the hypothesis that regional TCRs recognize regional mutations. Ubiquitous expanded tumor TCRs were detected in blood more often at tumor resection than at routine follow-up.

Looking up the germline V gene yields CDR1 MDHEN and CDR2 SYDVKM. V lost 6 bases and J lost 2 bases, and the count of bases not matched to a germline gene is 6. From the cysteine through the phenylalanine, the CDR3 covers 17 amino acids. Kept here is only the CDR3 DNA, which spans 51 bases and is read in frame from base 1. The time point label, as the study defines it: sample taken at primary tumor resection. The donors were more than 60 patients from the lung TRACERx cohort who had early-stage, untreated non-small cell lung cancer. Whole RNA extracted from tumor and nontumor lung tissue, or from cryopreserved PBMC samples, was used for TCR sequencing without cell sorting. Only patients with enough RNA available from two or more tumor regions were chosen for TCR sequencing.

This clonotype was obtained from a female donor with early-stage non-small cell lung cancer. The sequenced sample was PBMCs, obtained at surgery. The chain is encoded by TRBV28 joined to TRBJ2-2; 13 central nucleotides agree with TRBD2. The CDR3 amino acid sequence is: CASRTGTSGDNTGELFF. The DNA sequence reads TGTGCCAGCAGGACCGGGACTAGCGGGGATAACACCGGGGAGCTGTTTTTT.